The rows below give T cell receptor beta chains drawn from one sample of a study of radiotherapy plus CTLA-4 blockade in lung cancer. Profiling relied on immunoSEQ multiplex PCR, and the TCRdb table lists in-frame clones only, not all of them. Here the sample spans 35,000 to 40,000 clones, 70% to 90% being singletons. Source: peripheral blood, taken from a patient treated with radiotherapy plus ipilimumab. The origin of the receptors is a human donor with non-small cell lung cancer whose response to radiotherapy plus ipilimumab could not be evaluated. CDR3s include the opening cysteine and the closing phenylalanine or tryptophan. The order of the fields is V gene, J gene, clone size, D gene, CDR3 protein, CDR3 DNA. The D gene is left open where the match is weak. Part of the rows lack a size; the others show once, few, many or a class for expanded clones.

v_call: TRBV5-4; j_call: TRBJ1-2; clone_size: NA; d_call: NA; cdr3_aa: CASSLDRWGYTF; cdr3_nt: TGTGCCAGCAGCTTGGATCGGTGGGGCTACACCTTC
v_call: TRBV28; j_call: TRBJ2-3; clone_size: NA; d_call: TRBD2; cdr3_aa: CASSPPPGGDTQYF; cdr3_nt: TGTGCCAGCAGTCCACCACCGGGAGGAGATACGCAGTATTTT
v_call: TRBV11-2; j_call: TRBJ2-1; clone_size: NA; d_call: TRBD2; cdr3_aa: CASSLVVAGGYNEQFF; cdr3_nt: TGTGCCAGCAGCCTCGTGGTAGCGGGGGGCTACAATGAGCAGTTCTTC
v_call: TRBV6-1; j_call: TRBJ2-5; clone_size: NA; d_call: TRBD2; cdr3_aa: CASSVLAGGTTQETQYF; cdr3_nt: TGTGCCAGCAGTGTATTGGCGGGGGGGACCACGCAAGAGACCCAGTACTTC
v_call: TRBV28; j_call: TRBJ1-2; clone_size: once; d_call: NA; cdr3_aa: CASKKTGNYGYTF; cdr3_nt: TGTGCCAGCAAAAAAACAGGAAACTATGGCTACACCTTC
v_call: TRBV5-6; j_call: TRBJ1-4; clone_size: NA; d_call: NA; cdr3_aa: CASSLYAATNEKLFF; cdr3_nt: TGTGCCAGCAGCTTATATGCGGCAACTAATGAAAAACTGTTTTTT
v_call: TRBV19; j_call: TRBJ2-1; clone_size: NA; d_call: NA; cdr3_aa: CASSNDRGPSEQFF; cdr3_nt: TGTGCCAGTAGTAATGATCGAGGGCCCAGTGAGCAGTTCTTC
v_call: TRBV4-3; j_call: TRBJ2-3; clone_size: NA; d_call: NA; cdr3_aa: CASSPATGLVSYF; cdr3_nt: TGCGCCAGCAGCCCCGCCACAGGGCTGGTGTCGTATTTT
v_call: TRBV5-1; j_call: TRBJ2-7; clone_size: NA; d_call: TRBD2; cdr3_aa: CASSLTSATSYEQYF; cdr3_nt: TGCGCCAGCAGCTTGACTAGCGCCACTTCCTACGAGCAGTACTTC
v_call: TRBV28; j_call: TRBJ1-1; clone_size: NA; d_call: NA; cdr3_aa: CASSLRDFSSEAFF; cdr3_nt: TGTGCCAGCAGTTTACGGGACTTCTCTTCTGAAGCTTTCTTT
v_call: TRBV5-1; j_call: TRBJ1-1; clone_size: NA; d_call: NA; cdr3_aa: CASSSAKGEYTEAFF; cdr3_nt: TGCGCCAGCAGCTCCGCAAAAGGGGAATACACTGAAGCTTTCTTT
v_call: TRBV27; j_call: TRBJ1-2; clone_size: NA; d_call: TRBD1; cdr3_aa: CASSLSRDRRTNYGYTF; cdr3_nt: TGTGCCAGCAGTTTATCGCGGGACAGACGGACTAACTATGGCTACACCTTC
v_call: TRBV28; j_call: TRBJ1-1; clone_size: NA; d_call: TRBD1; cdr3_aa: CASSLGGAEGTEAFF; cdr3_nt: TGTGCCAGCAGTCTAGGGGGCGCAGAGGGCACTGAAGCTTTCTTT
v_call: TRBV5-1; j_call: TRBJ1-3; clone_size: NA; d_call: TRBD1; cdr3_aa: CASSVVGTVGNTIYF; cdr3_nt: TGCGCCAGCAGCGTAGTCGGGACAGTAGGAAACACCATATATTTT
v_call: TRBV4-1; j_call: TRBJ1-4; clone_size: NA; d_call: NA; cdr3_aa: CASSRGPGEKLFF; cdr3_nt: TGCGCCAGCAGCCGTGGACCAGGGGAGAAACTGTTTTTT
v_call: TRBV2; j_call: TRBJ2-2; clone_size: once; d_call: TRBD1; cdr3_aa: CASKGQGAAGELFF; cdr3_nt: TGTGCCAGCAAAGGACAGGGGGCGGCCGGGGAGCTGTTTTTT
v_call: TRBV7-6; j_call: TRBJ2-7; clone_size: NA; d_call: TRBD2; cdr3_aa: CASSLRLAGGYEQCF; cdr3_nt: TGTGCCAGCAGCCTACGACTAGCGGGAGGCTACGAGCAGTGCTTC
v_call: TRBV7-2; j_call: TRBJ2-7; clone_size: NA; d_call: NA; cdr3_aa: CASGQGYSYEQYF; cdr3_nt: TGTGCCAGCGGTCAGGGTTACTCCTACGAGCAGTACTTC
v_call: TRBV9; j_call: TRBJ2-3; clone_size: NA; d_call: NA; cdr3_aa: CASSVAGQGPRGDTQYF; cdr3_nt: TGTGCCAGCAGCGTAGCGGGGCAGGGGCCCCGCGGGGATACGCAGTATTTT
v_call: TRBV5-5; j_call: TRBJ2-3; clone_size: NA; d_call: TRBD2; cdr3_aa: CASSTGTSDYTDTQYF; cdr3_nt: TGTGCCAGCAGCACCGGGACTAGCGATTACACAGATACGCAGTATTTT
v_call: TRBV11-2; j_call: TRBJ2-7; clone_size: NA; d_call: TRBD1; cdr3_aa: CASSKQGLYSYEQYF; cdr3_nt: TGTGCCAGCAGCAAACAGGGGCTTTACTCCTACGAGCAGTACTTC
v_call: TRBV7-9; j_call: TRBJ2-7; clone_size: NA; d_call: TRBD2; cdr3_aa: CASSHGLAGGTYEQYF; cdr3_nt: TGTGCCAGCAGCCATGGACTAGCGGGTGGAACCTACGAGCAGTACTTC
v_call: TRBV19; j_call: TRBJ1-3; clone_size: NA; d_call: NA; cdr3_aa: CASSPSGNTIYF; cdr3_nt: TGTGCCAGTAGTCCGTCTGGAAACACCATATATTTT
v_call: TRBV11-2; j_call: TRBJ1-1; clone_size: once; d_call: TRBD1; cdr3_aa: CASSRGLDTEAFF; cdr3_nt: TGTGCCAGCAGCAGGGGGCTGGACACTGAAGCTTTCTTT
v_call: TRBV5-6; j_call: TRBJ1-2; clone_size: NA; d_call: NA; cdr3_aa: CASSLADNHGYTF; cdr3_nt: TGTGCCAGCAGCTTGGCGGACAACCATGGCTACACCTTC
v_call: TRBV14; j_call: TRBJ2-1; clone_size: NA; d_call: TRBD1; cdr3_aa: CASSQIKGQGVYNEQFF; cdr3_nt: TGTGCCAGCAGCCAGATCAAAGGACAGGGGGTGTACAATGAGCAGTTCTTC
v_call: TRBV5-1; j_call: TRBJ2-1; clone_size: NA; d_call: TRBD2; cdr3_aa: CASRIGGATYNEQFF; cdr3_nt: TGCGCCAGCAGAATCGGGGGGGCCACCTACAATGAGCAGTTCTTC
v_call: TRBV5-1; j_call: TRBJ2-5; clone_size: NA; d_call: TRBD2; cdr3_aa: CASRTASGGTQETQYF; cdr3_nt: TGCGCCAGCAGAACCGCTAGCGGGGGGACCCAAGAGACCCAGTACTTC
v_call: TRBV7-8; j_call: TRBJ2-5; clone_size: NA; d_call: NA; cdr3_aa: CASRTVTETQYF; cdr3_nt: TGTGCCAGCAGGACAGTCACAGAGACCCAGTACTTC
v_call: TRBV5-1; j_call: TRBJ1-2; clone_size: few; d_call: NA; cdr3_aa: CASSLDGKGYTF; cdr3_nt: TGCGCCAGCAGCTTGGACGGGAAAGGCTACACCTTC
v_call: TRBV7-2; j_call: TRBJ2-3; clone_size: once; d_call: NA; cdr3_aa: CASSSIGGTDTQYF; cdr3_nt: TGTGCCAGCAGCTCAATAGGAGGTACAGATACGCAGTATTTT
v_call: TRBV5-1; j_call: TRBJ1-3; clone_size: NA; d_call: TRBD1; cdr3_aa: CASSKETGVSGNTIYF; cdr3_nt: TGCGCCAGCAGCAAAGAAACAGGGGTCTCTGGAAACACCATATATTTT
v_call: TRBV10-1; j_call: TRBJ1-1; clone_size: NA; d_call: NA; cdr3_aa: CASSAGWSTEAFF; cdr3_nt: TGCGCCAGCAGTGCAGGGTGGAGCACTGAAGCTTTCTTT
v_call: TRBV4-1; j_call: TRBJ2-5; clone_size: NA; d_call: NA; cdr3_aa: CASSLRSGLPRETQYF; cdr3_nt: TGCGCCAGCAGCCTTAGATCAGGGCTCCCAAGGGAGACCCAGTACTTC
v_call: TRBV7-7; j_call: TRBJ2-2; clone_size: NA; d_call: NA; cdr3_aa: CASSLEGRTGELFF; cdr3_nt: TGTGCTAGCAGCTTAGAGGGGCGGACCGGGGAGCTGTTTTTT
v_call: TRBV4-1; j_call: TRBJ2-1; clone_size: NA; d_call: TRBD2; cdr3_aa: CASSLRPQAGGRPSDNEQFF; cdr3_nt: TGCGCCAGCAGCCTCCGTCCCCAGGCGGGCGGGAGACCATCCGACAATGAGCAGTTCTTC
v_call: TRBV13; j_call: TRBJ2-5; clone_size: few; d_call: TRBD1; cdr3_aa: CASSSKDRAVRETQYF; cdr3_nt: TGTGCCAGCAGCTCAAAGGACAGGGCGGTTAGAGAGACCCAGTACTTC
v_call: TRBV6-1; j_call: TRBJ2-5; clone_size: NA; d_call: TRBD1; cdr3_aa: CASRRTGVGETQYF; cdr3_nt: TGTGCCAGCCGACGTACAGGGGTGGGGGAGACCCAGTACTTC
v_call: TRBV6-1; j_call: TRBJ2-7; clone_size: once; d_call: TRBD1; cdr3_aa: CASRPGTGGSYEQYF; cdr3_nt: TGTGCCAGCAGGCCCGGGACAGGGGGCTCCTACGAGCAGTACTTC
v_call: TRBV5-4; j_call: TRBJ2-5; clone_size: NA; d_call: TRBD2; cdr3_aa: CASSLEREGPRQETQYF; cdr3_nt: TGTGCCAGCAGCTTGGAGCGGGAGGGCCCTCGGCAAGAGACCCAGTACTTC
v_call: TRBV7-9; j_call: TRBJ2-2; clone_size: once; d_call: TRBD2; cdr3_aa: CASSLESGRISGELFF; cdr3_nt: TGTGCCAGCAGCTTAGAGAGCGGGAGAATTTCCGGGGAGCTGTTTTTT
v_call: TRBV9; j_call: TRBJ2-1; clone_size: once; d_call: TRBD2; cdr3_aa: CASSSAGGTNEQFF; cdr3_nt: TGTGCCAGCAGCTCAGCGGGGGGGACTAATGAGCAGTTCTTC
v_call: TRBV6-5; j_call: TRBJ2-2; clone_size: NA; d_call: TRBD1; cdr3_aa: CASTATGGFGELFF; cdr3_nt: TGTGCCAGCACGGCGACAGGGGGCTTCGGGGAGCTGTTTTTT
v_call: TRBV5-8; j_call: TRBJ1-2; clone_size: NA; d_call: TRBD1; cdr3_aa: CASSSPSLSRGRGYTF; cdr3_nt: TGTGCCAGCAGTTCACCCTCTCTGAGCAGGGGGCGAGGCTACACCTTC
v_call: TRBV5-1; j_call: TRBJ1-3; clone_size: NA; d_call: NA; cdr3_aa: CASSLGFGGYGNTIYF; cdr3_nt: TGCGCCAGCAGCTTGGGATTCGGGGGATATGGAAACACCATATATTTT
v_call: TRBV7-6; j_call: TRBJ2-7; clone_size: NA; d_call: NA; cdr3_aa: CASSLNGVDEQYF; cdr3_nt: TGTGCCAGCAGCTTAAACGGAGTGGACGAGCAGTACTTC
v_call: TRBV10-3; j_call: TRBJ2-1; clone_size: NA; d_call: TRBD2; cdr3_aa: CAISRLAVTYNEQFF; cdr3_nt: TGTGCCATCAGTCGACTAGCGGTTACCTACAATGAGCAGTTCTTC
v_call: TRBV10-2; j_call: TRBJ2-7; clone_size: NA; d_call: TRBD2; cdr3_aa: CASNGGDIGSYEQYF; cdr3_nt: TGCGCCAGCAACGGGGGGGACATTGGATCCTACGAGCAGTACTTC
v_call: TRBV6-1; j_call: TRBJ2-2; clone_size: NA; d_call: TRBD2; cdr3_aa: CASSEGLAGGVELFF; cdr3_nt: TGTGCCAGCAGTGAAGGACTAGCGGGAGGAGTGGAGCTGTTTTTT
v_call: TRBV10-2; j_call: TRBJ2-7; clone_size: NA; d_call: NA; cdr3_aa: CASSALSGGNAEQYF; cdr3_nt: TGCGCCAGCAGTGCCCTGTCGGGGGGCAACGCCGAGCAGTACTTC
v_call: TRBV28; j_call: TRBJ1-5; clone_size: NA; d_call: NA; cdr3_aa: CASSSAGARSQPQHF; cdr3_nt: TGTGCCAGCAGTTCCGCAGGGGCGAGGAGTCAGCCCCAGCATTTT